Listed below are T cell receptor beta chains from one sample, sequenced in a study of beta chain features in type 1 diabetes. The assay was immunoSEQ multiplex PCR, and TCRdb's table has in-frame clones only and misses some. The sample shows a few hundred thousand clones, approximately 30% of them seen only once. Sequenced material: naive CD4+ T cells from blood. The receptors here all came from a man between 18 and 35 years old in good health. Each CDR3 is given with its conserved first and last residue. A D gene is named only where the DNA matches it firmly. Not all rows give a size; the values are once, few, many and, for expanded clones, a class.

clone_size	d_call	j_call	v_call	cdr3_nt	cdr3_aa
.	.	TRBJ1-1	TRBV18	TGTGCCAGCTCCCCAAGGGGCGGTGAAGCTTTCTTT	CASSPRGGEAFF
.	.	TRBJ2-5	TRBV20-1	TGCAGTGCTAGATTCCAAGAGACCCAGTACTTC	CSARFQETQYF
.	.	TRBJ2-3	TRBV18	TGTGCCAGCTCACCACAATCAGGTCGGACAGATACGCAGTATTTT	CASSPQSGRTDTQYF
.	.	TRBJ2-3	TRBV9	TGTGCCAGCAGCGTAGTCTCTCTGAGTCATACGCAGTATTTT	CASSVVSLSHTQYF
.	.	TRBJ2-7	TRBV5-1	TGCGCCAGCAGAGATGGGGGGCTCGAGCAGTACTTC	CASRDGGLEQYF
.	.	TRBJ2-1	TRBV14	TGTGCCAGCAGCCAAGATAGGACAAATGAGCAGTTCTTC	CASSQDRTNEQFF
.	TRBD1	TRBJ2-1	TRBV4-3	TGCGCCAGCAGCCTTAAGTGGACAGGGGGGGTCAATGAGCAGTTCTTC	CASSLKWTGGVNEQFF
.	TRBD2	TRBJ2-7	TRBV7-2	TGTGCCAGCAGCTTAGGACTAGCGGGAGGCTACGAGCAGTACTTC	CASSLGLAGGYEQYF
few	.	TRBJ2-7	TRBV30	TGTGCCTGGAGTGTAGGCGCAGGGGGGTTGGGCGAGCAGTACTTC	CAWSVGAGGLGEQYF
.	TRBD1	TRBJ2-1	TRBV29-1	TGCAGCGTTGCTCGGGACAGGGGAACCTACAATGAGCAGTTCTTC	CSVARDRGTYNEQFF
few	.	TRBJ2-2	TRBV29-1	TGCAGCGTTGAAGAGAACGCGGCAGGGGAGCTGTTTTTT	CSVEENAAGELFF
.	.	TRBJ1-4	TRBV9	TGTGCCAGCAGCCCTACAGGGATCCGAGAAAAACTGTTTTTT	CASSPTGIREKLFF
.	.	TRBJ2-1	TRBV15	TGTGCCACCAGCAGAGATTTACGTCGCGAGCACAATGAGCAGTTCTTC	CATSRDLRREHNEQFF
.	.	TRBJ2-1	TRBV4-3	TGCGCCAGCAGCCAAACAGGGACTGGTCCTGGGCGCGAGCAGTTCTTC	CASSQTGTGPGREQFF
.	.	TRBJ1-2	TRBV30	TGTGCCTGGAGTGTACGCAGGGGCTACACCTTC	CAWSVRRGYTF
.	TRBD2	TRBJ2-7	TRBV5-1	TGCGCCAGCAGCTTGGGACTAGCGGGGATCGGCGAGCAGTACTTC	CASSLGLAGIGEQYF
.	.	TRBJ1-2	TRBV30	TGTGCCTGGAGTGTAGGGCCGTATGGCTACACCTTC	CAWSVGPYGYTF
.	.	TRBJ1-4	TRBV4-2	TGTGCCAGCAGCCAGGGACCAGATGAAAAACTGTTTTTT	CASSQGPDEKLFF
few	TRBD1	TRBJ2-7	TRBV2	TGTGCCAGCACTATCGGACAGGGGACGTACGAGCAGTACTTC	CASTIGQGTYEQYF
.	.	TRBJ2-7	TRBV2	TGTGCCAGCAGATGGGACCAAAGCTCCTACGAGCAGTACTTC	CASRWDQSSYEQYF
.	TRBD2	TRBJ2-3	TRBV9	TGTGCCAGCAGCCAGGGCGGGAGTGCTGATACGCAGTATTTT	CASSQGGSADTQYF
once	TRBD2	TRBJ2-4	TRBV27	TGTGCCAGCACCCCTCACGGGGGGGGATCCGCCAAAAACATTCAGTACTTC	CASTPHGGGSAKNIQYF
.	.	TRBJ2-1	TRBV13	TGTGCCAGCAGCTCGCCCCGGTCCCTAGGCAATGAGCAGTTCTTC	CASSSPRSLGNEQFF
few	.	TRBJ1-1	TRBV30	TGTGCCTGGAGTGTATCAGGATCTACTGAAGCTTTCTTT	CAWSVSGSTEAFF
few	TRBD1	TRBJ2-1	TRBV7-9	TGTGCCAGCAGCCCCGACAGGGCAGCCTACAATGAGCAGTTCTTC	CASSPDRAAYNEQFF
few	.	TRBJ2-7	TRBV2	TGTGCCAGCAGTGAAGCGAGCTACGAGCAGTACTTC	CASSEASYEQYF
.	.	TRBJ2-7	TRBV5-1	TGCGCCAGCAGCTTGTTGGCCGAGCAGTACTTC	CASSLLAEQYF
few	TRBD2	TRBJ2-1	TRBV7-9	TGTGCCAGCAGCCATGGACTAGCTACGAATGAGCAGTTCTTC	CASSHGLATNEQFF
.	.	TRBJ2-2	TRBV29-1	TGCAGCGCGCATGTGGCCGCGGGCACCGGGGAGCTGTTTTTT	CSAHVAAGTGELFF
.	TRBD1	TRBJ1-1	TRBV30	TGTGCCTGCAATGGCGGACAGGGGACGAAATTGAACACTGAAGCTTTCTTT	CACNGGQGTKLNTEAFF
.	TRBD2	TRBJ2-7	TRBV27	TGTGCCAGCAGTCTGCTAGCGGGAGTGTCGTACGAGCAGTACTTC	CASSLLAGVSYEQYF
.	.	TRBJ2-6	TRBV9	TGTGCCAGCAGCGGGAGCTCTGGGGCCAACGTCCTGACTTTC	CASSGSSGANVLTF
.	.	TRBJ2-1	TRBV18	TGTGCCAGCTCACCAGGGCCCTTAGAGCAGTTCTTC	CASSPGPLEQFF
few	.	TRBJ2-1	TRBV19	TGTGCCAGTGGACTGATGTACAATGAGCAGTTCTTC	CASGLMYNEQFF
few	.	TRBJ2-3	TRBV29-1	TGCAGCGTTGGACCGGCAGATACGCAGTATTTT	CSVGPADTQYF
.	.	TRBJ2-1	TRBV1	TGCACCAGCAGCCATGGGACTAGCGGGAGGGCCATTTATAATGAGCAGTTCTTC	CTSSHGTSGRAIYNEQFF
.	.	TRBJ2-5	TRBV7-9	TGTGCCAGCAGCTTAGGGACGGAGACCCAGTACTTC	CASSLGTETQYF
few	.	TRBJ2-6	TRBV28	TGTGCCAGCAGCCCCTTCCGGGCCAACGTCCTGACTTTC	CASSPFRANVLTF
.	.	TRBJ2-6	TRBV7-9	TGTGCCAGCACCTTAAGACGGACCTCTGGGGCCAACGTCCTGACTTTC	CASTLRRTSGANVLTF
.	.	TRBJ2-1	TRBV9	TGTGCCAGCAGCGTAGCAGGGTCAGGCACCTACAATGAGCAGTTCTTC	CASSVAGSGTYNEQFF
.	TRBD1	TRBJ2-1	TRBV10-3	TGTGCCATCAGAAAGACAGGGGGTTCCTACAATGAGCAGTTCTTC	CAIRKTGGSYNEQFF
once	.	TRBJ1-5	TRBV6-1	TGTGCCAGCAGTGAACTCGGCGGAATTAATCAGCCCCAGCATTTT	CASSELGGINQPQHF
.	.	TRBJ2-7	TRBV7-2	TGTGCCAGCAGCTCGGCATCGCCTTACGAGCAGTACTTC	CASSSASPYEQYF
few	.	TRBJ1-1	TRBV9	TGTGCCAGCAGCCCGAGGGGAGGCGGTGGCACTGAAGCTTTCTTT	CASSPRGGGGTEAFF
few	TRBD1	TRBJ2-2	TRBV27	TGTGCCAGCAGTACTACTTCGGACAGGGTTACGAACACCGGGGAGCTGTTTTTT	CASSTTSDRVTNTGELFF
.	.	TRBJ2-1	TRBV5-1	TGCGCCAGCAGCTTAGGGGGTGAGCAGTTCTTC	CASSLGGEQFF
.	TRBD2	TRBJ2-7	TRBV10-3	TGTGCCAGTACTAGCGGCCCAAAGCAGTACTTC	CASTSGPKQYF
.	.	TRBJ1-2	TRBV30	TGTGCCTGGAGGGACCATGGGAACTATGGCTACACCTTC	CAWRDHGNYGYTF
.	.	TRBJ1-5	TRBV30	TGTGCCTGGAGCCAAGTCGGGGGCACTAGCAATCAGCCCCAGCATTTT	CAWSQVGGTSNQPQHF
.	.	TRBJ1-2	TRBV18	TGTGCCAGCTCACCGAACGAGGGTAGTGGCTACACCTTC	CASSPNEGSGYTF
.	.	TRBJ2-1	TRBV5-1	TGCGCCAGCAGCTTGGAGCCTTACAATGAGCAGTTCTTC	CASSLEPYNEQFF
.	TRBD2	TRBJ2-1	TRBV4-2	TGTGCCAGCAGCCAGGGGACTAGCTCCTACAATGAGCAGTTCTTC	CASSQGTSSYNEQFF
.	TRBD2	TRBJ2-1	TRBV4-2	TGTGCCAGCAGCCAAGATGGACTAGCGGGAGTCAATGAGCAGTTCTTC	CASSQDGLAGVNEQFF
.	.	TRBJ1-1	TRBV29-1	TGCAGCGTTGAGGAAGAAGGAGCTTTCTTT	CSVEEEGAFF
.	TRBD1	TRBJ1-2	TRBV9	TGTGCCAGCAGCGGGACAGGGCGCCCCAACTATGGCTACACCTTC	CASSGTGRPNYGYTF
once	TRBD2	TRBJ2-7	TRBV4-1	TGCGCCAGCAGCCAGGGACTAGCTTTCGATCGGTCCTACGAGCAGTACTTC	CASSQGLAFDRSYEQYF
.	.	TRBJ2-1	TRBV7-2	TGTGCCAGCAGCTTAGCGTATAGCTCCTACAATGAGCAGTTCTTC	CASSLAYSSYNEQFF
.	TRBD1	TRBJ1-2	TRBV2	TGTGCCAGCAGTGAAGCGGGGACAGATAACTATGGCTACACCTTC	CASSEAGTDNYGYTF
few	TRBD2	TRBJ2-3	TRBV7-2	TGTGCCAGCAGCTTAGAGGTAGCGGGAGGTGCAGATACGCAGTATTTT	CASSLEVAGGADTQYF